This record covers a single TCR beta chain. Its antigen is unidentified. This CDR3 is built from 14 residues. Trimming pared 6 bases from V and 8 bases from J, leaving 17 bases between. The germline V gene encodes CDR1 MNHEY and CDR2 SVGAGI. Naive CD8 isolation took CD45RO-negative cells positively selected for CCR7 and excluded terminally differentiated effector memory CD45RA+ cells. The data derive from a study of shared clonotypes between healthy human individuals. Study-level findings and limits: Owing to a small donor count, the genetic and exposure-history diversity represented was limited.

The authors ran the assay at deep level. Study processing details: With immunoSEQ giving junction-only sequences and no quality scores, filtering differed. TCRdb's copy holds only in-frame clones and misses some; the assay was immunoSEQ multiplex PCR. That table furnishes V, J and clone size, whereas the DNA furnished D and trimming. The table shows some 2.1 million clones, with 80% to 95% occurring only once. The sequenced sample consisted of naive CD8+ T cells from PBMCs. The TCR originated in a young man in good health. Some clones in this sample may be carry-over from other donors' samples. This chain uses TRBV6-5 with TRBJ2-4; TRBD2 might be the D (6 bases). CDR3 region: CASRPRGSPDIQYF. CDR3 sequence (DNA): TGTGCCAGCAGGCCGCGGGGAAGTCCGGACATTCAGTACTTC.